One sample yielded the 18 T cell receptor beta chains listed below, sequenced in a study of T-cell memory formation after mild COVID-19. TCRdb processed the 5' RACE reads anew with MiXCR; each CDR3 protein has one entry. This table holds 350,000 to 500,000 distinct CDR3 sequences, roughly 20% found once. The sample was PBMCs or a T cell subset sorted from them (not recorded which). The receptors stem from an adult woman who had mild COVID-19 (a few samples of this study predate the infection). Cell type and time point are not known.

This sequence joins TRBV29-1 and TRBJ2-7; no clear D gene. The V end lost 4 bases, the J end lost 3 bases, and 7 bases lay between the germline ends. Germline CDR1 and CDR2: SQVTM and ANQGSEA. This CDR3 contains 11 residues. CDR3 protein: CSVVHHYEQYF. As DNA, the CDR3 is TGCAGCGTTGTCCACCACTACGAGCAGTACTTC.

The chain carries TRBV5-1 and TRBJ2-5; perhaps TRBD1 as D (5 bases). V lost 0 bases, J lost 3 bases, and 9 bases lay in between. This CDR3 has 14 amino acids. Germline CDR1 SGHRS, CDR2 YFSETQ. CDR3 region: CASSLALQEETQYF. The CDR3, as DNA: TGCGCCAGCAGCTTGGCCTTACAGGAAGAGACCCAGTACTTC.

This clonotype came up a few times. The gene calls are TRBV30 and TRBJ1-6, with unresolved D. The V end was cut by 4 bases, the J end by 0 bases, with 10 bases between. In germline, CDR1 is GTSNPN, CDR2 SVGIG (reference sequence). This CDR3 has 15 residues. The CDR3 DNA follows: TGTGCCTGGATAGACATGAACTCCTATAATTCACCCCTCCACTTT. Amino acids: CAWIDMNSYNSPLHF.

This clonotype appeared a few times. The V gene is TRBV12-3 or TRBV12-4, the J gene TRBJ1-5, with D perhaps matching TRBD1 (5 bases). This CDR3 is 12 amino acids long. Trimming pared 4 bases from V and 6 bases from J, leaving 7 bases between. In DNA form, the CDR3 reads TGTGCCAGCAGTTGGGGGAGTCAGCCCCAGCATTTT. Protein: CASSWGSQPQHF.

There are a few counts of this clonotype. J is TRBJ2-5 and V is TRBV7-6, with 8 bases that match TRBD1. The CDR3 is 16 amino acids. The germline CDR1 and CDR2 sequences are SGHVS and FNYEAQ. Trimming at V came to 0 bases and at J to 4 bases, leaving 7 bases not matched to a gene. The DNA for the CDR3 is TGTGCCAGCAGCTTAGCGTGGACAGGGCTCCCAGAGACCCAGTACTTC. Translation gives CASSLAWTGLPETQYF.

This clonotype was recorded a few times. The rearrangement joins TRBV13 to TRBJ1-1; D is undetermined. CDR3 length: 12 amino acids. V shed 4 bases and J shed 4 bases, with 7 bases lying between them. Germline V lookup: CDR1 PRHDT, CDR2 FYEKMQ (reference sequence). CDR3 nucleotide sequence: TGTGCCAGCAGCTCCTCGAGCACTGAAGCTTTCTTT. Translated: CASSSSSTEAFF. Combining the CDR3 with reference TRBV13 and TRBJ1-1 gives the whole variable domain AAGVIQSPRHLIKEKRETATLKCYPIPRHDTVYWYQQGPGQDPQFLISFYEKMQSDKGSIPDRFSAQQFSDYHSELNMSSLELGDSALYFCASSSSSTEAFFGQGTRLTVV.

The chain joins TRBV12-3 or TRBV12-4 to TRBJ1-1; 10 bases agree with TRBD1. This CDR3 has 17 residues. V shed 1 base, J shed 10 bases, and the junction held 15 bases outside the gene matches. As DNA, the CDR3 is TGTGCCAGCAGTTTAGGGGACAGGGGATTCTCCGCTCCATCAGCTTTCTTT. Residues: CASSLGDRGFSAPSAFF.

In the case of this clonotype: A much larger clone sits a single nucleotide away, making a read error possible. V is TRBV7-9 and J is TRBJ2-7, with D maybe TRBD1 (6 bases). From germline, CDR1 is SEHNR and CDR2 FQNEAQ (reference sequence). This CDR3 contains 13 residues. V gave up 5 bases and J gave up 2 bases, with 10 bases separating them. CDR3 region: CASSARDTYEQYF. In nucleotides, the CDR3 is TGTGCCAGCAGCGCCCGGGACACCTACGAGCAGTACTTC.

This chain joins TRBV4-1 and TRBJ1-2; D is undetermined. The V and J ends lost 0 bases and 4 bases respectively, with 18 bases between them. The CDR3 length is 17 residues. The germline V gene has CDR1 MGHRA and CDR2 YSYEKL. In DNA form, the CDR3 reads TGCGCCAGCAGCCAAGATCGCGTGTTGCCCGGGTCCTATGGCTACACCTTC. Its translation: CASSQDRVLPGSYGYTF.

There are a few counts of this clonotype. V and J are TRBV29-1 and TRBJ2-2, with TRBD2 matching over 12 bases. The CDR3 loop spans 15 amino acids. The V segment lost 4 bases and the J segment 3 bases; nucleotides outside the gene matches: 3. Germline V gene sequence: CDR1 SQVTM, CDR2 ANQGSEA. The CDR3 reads CSVGWTSGDTGELFF. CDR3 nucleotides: TGCAGCGTTGGGTGGACTAGCGGGGACACCGGGGAGCTGTTTTTT.

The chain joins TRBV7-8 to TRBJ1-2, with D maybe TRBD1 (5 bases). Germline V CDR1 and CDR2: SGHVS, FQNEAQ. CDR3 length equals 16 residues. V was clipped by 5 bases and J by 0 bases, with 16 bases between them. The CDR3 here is CASSTSPGTANYGYTF. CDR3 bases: TGTGCCAGCAGCACATCACCCGGGACCGCTAACTATGGCTACACCTTC.

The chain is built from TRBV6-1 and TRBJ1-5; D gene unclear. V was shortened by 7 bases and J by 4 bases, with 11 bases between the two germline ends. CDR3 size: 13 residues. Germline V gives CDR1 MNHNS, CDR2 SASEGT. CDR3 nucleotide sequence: TGTGCCAGCATAAGAGCAGCGAATCAGCCCCAGCATTTT. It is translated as CASIRAANQPQHF.

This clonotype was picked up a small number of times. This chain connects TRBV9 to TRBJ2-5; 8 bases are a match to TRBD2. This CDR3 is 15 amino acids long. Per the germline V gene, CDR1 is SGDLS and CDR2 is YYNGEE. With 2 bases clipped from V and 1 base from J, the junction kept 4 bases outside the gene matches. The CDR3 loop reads CASSVGGGSQETQYF. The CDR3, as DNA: TGTGCCAGCAGCGTTGGCGGGGGGTCCCAAGAGACCCAGTACTTC.

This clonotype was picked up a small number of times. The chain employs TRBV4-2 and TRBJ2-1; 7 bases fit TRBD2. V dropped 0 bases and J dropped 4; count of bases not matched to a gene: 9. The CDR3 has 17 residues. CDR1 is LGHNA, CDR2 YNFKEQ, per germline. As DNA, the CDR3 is TGTGCCAGCAGCCAAGATCTAAGGGTAGCGGGTTACAATGAGCAGTTCTTC. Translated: CASSQDLRVAGYNEQFF.

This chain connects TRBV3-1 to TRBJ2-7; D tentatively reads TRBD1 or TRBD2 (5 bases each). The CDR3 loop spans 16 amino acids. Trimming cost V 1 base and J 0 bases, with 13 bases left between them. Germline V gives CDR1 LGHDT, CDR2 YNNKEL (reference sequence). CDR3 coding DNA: TGTGCCAGCAGCCAAGGCACCGGGACCAGCTCCTACGAGCAGTACTTC. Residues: CASSQGTGTSSYEQYF.

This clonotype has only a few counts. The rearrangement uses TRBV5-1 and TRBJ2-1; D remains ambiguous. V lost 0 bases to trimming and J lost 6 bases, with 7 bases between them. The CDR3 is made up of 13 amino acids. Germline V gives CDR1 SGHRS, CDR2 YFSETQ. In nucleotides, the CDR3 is TGCGCCAGCAGCTTGGCCTCTGGCAATGAGCAGTTCTTC. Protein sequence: CASSLASGNEQFF.

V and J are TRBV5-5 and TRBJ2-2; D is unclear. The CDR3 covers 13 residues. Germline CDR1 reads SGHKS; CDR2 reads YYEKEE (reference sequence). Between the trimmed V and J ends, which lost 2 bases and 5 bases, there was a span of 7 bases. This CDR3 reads CASSFTPTGELFF. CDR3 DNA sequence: TGTGCCAGCAGCTTTACGCCGACCGGGGAGCTGTTTTTT.

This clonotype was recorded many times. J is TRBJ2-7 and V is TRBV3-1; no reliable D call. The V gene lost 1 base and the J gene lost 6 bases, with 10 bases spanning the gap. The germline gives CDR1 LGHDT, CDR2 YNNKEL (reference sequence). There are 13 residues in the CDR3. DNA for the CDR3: TGTGCCAGCAGCCAAGCTAGTTTCGGCGAGCAGTACTTC. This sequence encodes CASSQASFGEQYF.